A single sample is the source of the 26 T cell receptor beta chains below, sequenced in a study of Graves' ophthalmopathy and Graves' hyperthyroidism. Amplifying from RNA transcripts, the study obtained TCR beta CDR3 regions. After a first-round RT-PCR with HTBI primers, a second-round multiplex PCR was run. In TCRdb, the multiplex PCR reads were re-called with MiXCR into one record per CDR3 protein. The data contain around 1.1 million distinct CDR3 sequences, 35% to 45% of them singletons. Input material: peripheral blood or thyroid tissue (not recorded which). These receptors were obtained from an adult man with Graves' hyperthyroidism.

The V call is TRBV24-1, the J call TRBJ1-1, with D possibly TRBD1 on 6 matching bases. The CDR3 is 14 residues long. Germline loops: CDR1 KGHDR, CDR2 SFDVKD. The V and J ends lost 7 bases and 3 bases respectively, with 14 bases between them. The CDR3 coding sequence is TGTGCCACCAGCCAGGGTGGGGGCGACACTGAAGCTTTCTTT. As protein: CATSQGGGDTEAFF.

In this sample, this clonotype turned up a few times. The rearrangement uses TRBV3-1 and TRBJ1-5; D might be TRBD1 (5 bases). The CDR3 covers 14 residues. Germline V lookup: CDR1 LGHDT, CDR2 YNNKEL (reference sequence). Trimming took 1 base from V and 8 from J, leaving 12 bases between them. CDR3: CASSQGMGLKPQHF. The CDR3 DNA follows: TGTGCCAGCAGCCAAGGTATGGGACTAAAGCCCCAGCATTTT.

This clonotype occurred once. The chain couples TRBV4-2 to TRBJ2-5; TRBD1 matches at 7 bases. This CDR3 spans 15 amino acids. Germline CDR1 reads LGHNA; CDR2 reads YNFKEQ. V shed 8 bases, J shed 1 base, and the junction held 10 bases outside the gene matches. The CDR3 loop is CASPGPRGSQETQYF. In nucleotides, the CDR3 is TGTGCCAGCCCTGGGCCCAGGGGGTCCCAAGAGACCCAGTACTTC.

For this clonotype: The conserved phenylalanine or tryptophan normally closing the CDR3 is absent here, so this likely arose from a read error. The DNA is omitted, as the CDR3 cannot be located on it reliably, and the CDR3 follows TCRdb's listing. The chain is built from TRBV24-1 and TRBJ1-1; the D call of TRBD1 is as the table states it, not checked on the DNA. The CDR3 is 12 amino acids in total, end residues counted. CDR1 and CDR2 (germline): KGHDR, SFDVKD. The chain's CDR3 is CATSESTGGAFS.

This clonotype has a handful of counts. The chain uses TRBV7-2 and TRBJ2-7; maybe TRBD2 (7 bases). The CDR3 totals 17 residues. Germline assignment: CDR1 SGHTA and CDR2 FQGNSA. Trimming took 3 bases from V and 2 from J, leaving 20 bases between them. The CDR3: CASSFPVGGQGTYEQYF. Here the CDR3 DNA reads TGTGCCAGCAGCTTCCCGGTGGGGGGGCAGGGCACCTACGAGCAGTACTTC.

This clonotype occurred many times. CDR3 sequence reads: CSVEEKTRSETQYF. CDR3 DNA: TGCAGCGTTGAAGAAAAAACTAGGTCAGAGACCCAGTACTTC. V and J are TRBV29-1 and TRBJ2-5, with D perhaps matching TRBD2 (5 bases). This CDR3 contains 14 residues. The germline gives CDR1 SQVTM, CDR2 ANQGSEA. Trimming cost V 0 bases and J 4 bases, with 12 bases left between them. The full variable domain, in which reference TRBV29-1 and TRBJ2-5 provide the parts outside the CDR3, is SAVISQKPSRDICQRGTSLTIQCQVDSQVTMMFWYRQQPGQSLTLIATANQGSEATYESGFVIDKFPISRPNLTFSTLTVSNMSPEDSSIYLCSVEEKTRSETQYFGPGTRLLVL.

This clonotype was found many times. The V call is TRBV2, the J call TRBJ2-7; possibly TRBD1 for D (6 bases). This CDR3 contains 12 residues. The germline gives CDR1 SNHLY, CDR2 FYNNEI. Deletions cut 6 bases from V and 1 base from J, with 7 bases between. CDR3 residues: CASRQGSYEQYF. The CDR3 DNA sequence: TGTGCCAGCAGGCAGGGGTCCTACGAGCAGTACTTC.

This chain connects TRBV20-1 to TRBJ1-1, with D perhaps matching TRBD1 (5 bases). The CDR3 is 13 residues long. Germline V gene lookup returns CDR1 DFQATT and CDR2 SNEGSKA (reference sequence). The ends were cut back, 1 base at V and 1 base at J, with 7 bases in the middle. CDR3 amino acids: CSARGDPNTEAFF. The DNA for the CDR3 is TGCAGTGCTAGAGGGGACCCGAACACTGAAGCTTTCTTT.

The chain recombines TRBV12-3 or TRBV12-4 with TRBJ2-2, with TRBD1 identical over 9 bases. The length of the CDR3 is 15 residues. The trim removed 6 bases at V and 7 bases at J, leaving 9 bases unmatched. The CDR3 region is CASSPGQGVIGELFF. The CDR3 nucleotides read TGTGCCAGCAGCCCGGGACAGGGAGTGATCGGGGAGCTGTTTTTT.

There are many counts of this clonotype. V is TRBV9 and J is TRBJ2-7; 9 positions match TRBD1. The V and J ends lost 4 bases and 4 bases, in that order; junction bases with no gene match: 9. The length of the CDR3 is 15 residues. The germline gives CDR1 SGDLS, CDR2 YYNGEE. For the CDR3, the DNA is TGTGCCAGCAGCCCCCGAGGACAGGGGTTGTACGAGCAGTACTTC. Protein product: CASSPRGQGLYEQYF.

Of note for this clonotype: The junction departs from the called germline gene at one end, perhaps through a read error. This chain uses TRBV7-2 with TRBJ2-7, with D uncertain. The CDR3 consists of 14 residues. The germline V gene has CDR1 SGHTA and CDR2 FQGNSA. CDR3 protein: CASNLVQGSREQYF. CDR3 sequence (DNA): TGTGCCAGCAACTTAGTTCAAGGATCCCGCGAGCAGTACTTC.

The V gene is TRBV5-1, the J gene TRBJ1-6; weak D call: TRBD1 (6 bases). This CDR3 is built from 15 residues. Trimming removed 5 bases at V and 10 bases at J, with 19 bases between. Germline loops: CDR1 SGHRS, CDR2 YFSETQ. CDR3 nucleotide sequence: TGCGCCAGCAGTCCGGACAGCCAACCTAACTCACCCCTCCACTTT. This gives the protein CASSPDSQPNSPLHF.

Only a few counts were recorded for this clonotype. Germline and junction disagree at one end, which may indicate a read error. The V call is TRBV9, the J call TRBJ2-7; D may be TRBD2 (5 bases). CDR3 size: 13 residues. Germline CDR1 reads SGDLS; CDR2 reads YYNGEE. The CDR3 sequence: CTSSGSSSYEQYF. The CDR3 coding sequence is TGTACCAGCAGCGGAAGTAGCTCCTACGAGCAGTACTTC.

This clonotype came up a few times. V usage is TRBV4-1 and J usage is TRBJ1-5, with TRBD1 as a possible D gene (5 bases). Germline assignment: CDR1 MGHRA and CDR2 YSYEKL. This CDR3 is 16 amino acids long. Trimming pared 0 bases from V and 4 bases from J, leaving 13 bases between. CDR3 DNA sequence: TGCGCCAGCAGCCAAGAGGTAACAGGAGTAAATCAGCCCCAGCATTTT. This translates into CASSQEVTGVNQPQHF.

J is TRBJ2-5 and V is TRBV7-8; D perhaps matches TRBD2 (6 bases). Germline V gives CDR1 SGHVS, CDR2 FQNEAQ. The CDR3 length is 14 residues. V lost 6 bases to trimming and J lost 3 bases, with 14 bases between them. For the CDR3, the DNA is TGTGCCAGCAGGTCTGGGACTGATGAAGAGACCCAGTACTTC. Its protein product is CASRSGTDEETQYF.

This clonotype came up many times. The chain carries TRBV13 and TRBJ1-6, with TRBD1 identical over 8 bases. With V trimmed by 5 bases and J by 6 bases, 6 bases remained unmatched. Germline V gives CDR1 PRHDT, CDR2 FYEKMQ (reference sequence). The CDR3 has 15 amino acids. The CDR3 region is CASSGQGWSNSPLHF. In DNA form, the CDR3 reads TGTGCCAGCAGCGGACAGGGATGGAGTAATTCACCCCTCCACTTT. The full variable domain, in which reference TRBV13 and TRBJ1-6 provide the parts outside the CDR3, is AAGVIQSPRHLIKEKRETATLKCYPIPRHDTVYWYQQGPGQDPQFLISFYEKMQSDKGSIPDRFSAQQFSDYHSELNMSSLELGDSALYFCASSGQGWSNSPLHFGNGTRLTVT.

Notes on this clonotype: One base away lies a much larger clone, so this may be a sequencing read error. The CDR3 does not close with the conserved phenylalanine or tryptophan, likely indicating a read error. CDR3 region: CASSAILLGGELFS. The CDR3 DNA is TGTGCCAGCAGTGCGATCCTCCTCGGCGGGGAGCTGTTTTCT. The chain combines TRBV12-3 or TRBV12-4 with TRBJ2-2; D call uncertain. The ends were cut back, 5 bases at V and 7 bases at J, with 14 bases in the middle. The CDR3 spans 14 residues.

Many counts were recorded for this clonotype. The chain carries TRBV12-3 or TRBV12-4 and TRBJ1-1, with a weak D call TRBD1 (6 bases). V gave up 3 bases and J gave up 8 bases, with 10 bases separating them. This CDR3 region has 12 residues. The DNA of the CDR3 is TGTGCCAGCAGTTTTCGGCAGGGGGAAGCTTTCTTT. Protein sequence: CASSFRQGEAFF.

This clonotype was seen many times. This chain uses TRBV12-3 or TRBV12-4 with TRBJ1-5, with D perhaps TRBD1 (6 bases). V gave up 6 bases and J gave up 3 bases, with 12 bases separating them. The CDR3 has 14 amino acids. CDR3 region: CASRHQGPNQPQHF. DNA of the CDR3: TGTGCCAGCAGACATCAGGGGCCCAATCAGCCCCAGCATTTT.

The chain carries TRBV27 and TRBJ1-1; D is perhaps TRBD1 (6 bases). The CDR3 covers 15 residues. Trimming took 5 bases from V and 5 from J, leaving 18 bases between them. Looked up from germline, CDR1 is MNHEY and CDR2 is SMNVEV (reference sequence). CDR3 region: CASSTNRVSQTEAFF. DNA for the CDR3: TGTGCCAGCAGTACGAACAGGGTTTCCCAGACTGAAGCTTTCTTT.

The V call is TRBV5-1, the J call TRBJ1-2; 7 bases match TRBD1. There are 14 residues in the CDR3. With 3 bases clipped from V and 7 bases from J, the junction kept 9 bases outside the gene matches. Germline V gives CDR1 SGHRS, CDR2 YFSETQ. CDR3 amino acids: CASSYDREFGGYTF. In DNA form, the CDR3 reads TGCGCCAGCAGCTATGACAGGGAGTTCGGTGGCTACACCTTC. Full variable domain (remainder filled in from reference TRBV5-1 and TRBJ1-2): KAGVTQTPRYLIKTRGQQVTLSCSPISGHRSVSWYQQTPGQGLQFLFEYFSETQRNKGNFPGRFSGRQFSNSRSEMNVSTLELGDSALYLCASSYDREFGGYTFGSGTRLTVV.

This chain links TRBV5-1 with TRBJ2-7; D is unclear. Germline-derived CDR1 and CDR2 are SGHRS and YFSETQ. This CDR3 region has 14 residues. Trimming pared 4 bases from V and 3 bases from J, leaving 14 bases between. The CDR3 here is CASSEEQLRYEQYF. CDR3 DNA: TGCGCCAGCAGCGAGGAACAGTTACGCTACGAGCAGTACTTC.

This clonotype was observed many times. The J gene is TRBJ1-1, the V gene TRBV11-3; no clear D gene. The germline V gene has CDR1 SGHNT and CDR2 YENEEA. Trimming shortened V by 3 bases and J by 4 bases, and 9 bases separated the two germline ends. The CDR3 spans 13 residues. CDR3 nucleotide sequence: TGTGCCAGCAGCTTTTCCCTGGGCACTGAAGCTTTCTTT. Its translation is CASSFSLGTEAFF.

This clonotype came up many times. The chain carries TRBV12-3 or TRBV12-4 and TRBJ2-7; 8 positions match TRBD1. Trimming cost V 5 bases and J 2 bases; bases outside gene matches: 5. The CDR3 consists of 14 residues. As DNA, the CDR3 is TGTGCCAGCAGTCCGACGACAGGGGCCTACGAGCAGTACTTC. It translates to CASSPTTGAYEQYF.

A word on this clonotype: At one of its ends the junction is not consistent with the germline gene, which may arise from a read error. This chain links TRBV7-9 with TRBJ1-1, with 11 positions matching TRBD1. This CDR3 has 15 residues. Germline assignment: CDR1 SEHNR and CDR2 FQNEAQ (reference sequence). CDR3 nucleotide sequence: TGTGCCAGCAACGTGGGACAGGGGGTAAACAGTGAAGCTTTCTTT. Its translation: CASNVGQGVNSEAFF.

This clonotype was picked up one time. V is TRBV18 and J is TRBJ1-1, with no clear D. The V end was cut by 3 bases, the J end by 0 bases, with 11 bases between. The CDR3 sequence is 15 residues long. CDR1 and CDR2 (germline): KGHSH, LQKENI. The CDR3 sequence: CASSPIVGVNTEAFF. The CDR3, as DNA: TGTGCCAGCTCACCGATAGTAGGAGTGAACACTGAAGCTTTCTTT. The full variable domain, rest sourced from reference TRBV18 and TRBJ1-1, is NAGVMQNPRHLVRRRGQEARLRCSPMKGHSHVYWYRQLPEEGLKFMVYLQKENIIDESGMPKERFSAEFPKEGPSILRIQQVVRGDSAAYFCASSPIVGVNTEAFFGQGTRLTVV.